This T cell receptor beta chain was documented in a study of Ad26.COV2.S vaccination and SARS-CoV-2 variants. Findings and limits, study-wide: There was reportedly substantial breadth in spike-specific CD8+ and CD4+ T cell responses after vaccination. Vaccine and placebo groups showed comparable non-spike TCR breadth. Placebo recipients trailed vaccine recipients in spike-specific TCR breadth.

Produced via immunoSEQ multiplex PCR; TCRdb's table is partial and in-frame only. The sample includes roughly 92,000 clones, roughly 85% seen only once; the top ten take around a sixth. The V segment lost 0 bases and the J segment 4 bases; nucleotides outside the gene matches: 2. The germline V gene has CDR1 SGHTS and CDR2 YDEGEE. The CDR3 runs 14 residues. As for this clone: Its cognate antigen is unknown.

This material consisted of peripheral blood, taken after recovery from COVID-19. The rearrangement joins TRBV5-8 to TRBJ2-3; TRBD1 aligns across 7 bases. The source is a human donor who had recovered from COVID-19. The CDR3 here is CASSLAQGADTQYF. CDR3 nucleotides: TGTGCCAGCAGCTTGGCCCAGGGGGCAGATACGCAGTATTTT.